What follows describes a single T cell receptor (beta chain). In the study's own analysis: Amplification from reference gene primers served as the basis for estimated nucleated cell counts. Measured with immunoSEQ multiplex PCR; TCRdb has only the in-frame clones, and not every one. That table gives V, J and clone size, and the DNA gave D and trimming. This table holds under 500,000 clones, roughly 89% found once. This entry comes from a study of blood T cell repertoires in COVID-19. Study-wide background: The United States, Italy and Spain supplied acute and convalescent COVID-19 samples. In each case, the material was cDNA or gDNA derived from T cells, B-cell-depleted T cells, or PBMCs.

CDR1 is MGHRA and CDR2 is YSYEKL in the germline V gene. The J segment lost 4 bases and the V segment lost 1 base, leaving 4 bases of the junction unmatched. The CDR3 is 15 amino acids. The sequenced sample consisted of peripheral blood. The chain joins TRBV4-1 to TRBJ2-7, with TRBD1 identical over 10 bases. The clonotype comes from a woman in her 30s with acute or convalescent COVID-19. The CDR3 here is CASSQGQGARYEQYF. The CDR3 coding sequence is TGCGCCAGCAGCCAAGGACAGGGGGCGCGTTACGAGCAGTACTTC.